The sample holds many counts of the clone carrying this T cell receptor (beta chain). The data were obtained in a study of identical twins. TCRdb recomputed calls from the 5' RACE reads with MiXCR, one row per CDR3 protein. The sample yields 600,000 to 700,000 distinct CDR3 sequences, around 20% seen once. The CDR3 has 13 amino acids. Looked up from germline, CDR1 is MNHEY and CDR2 is SMNVEV (reference sequence). V dropped 5 bases and J dropped 8 bases, with 15 bases sitting between them. This same sample was also taken into another study, of T cells expressing NK-cell markers. According to that study: A few donors' CD3+CD56-NKG2C+ cells were dominated by the same clonotypes.

The V and J genes are TRBV27 and TRBJ1-2; a weak D match, TRBD1 (6 bases). The receptor was derived from a woman younger than 30 in good health. The sequencing sample was made of PBMCs. The CDR3 sequence: CASSPQGFGGYTF. The CDR3 DNA reads TGTGCCAGCAGTCCACAGGGATTCGGCGGCTACACCTTC.